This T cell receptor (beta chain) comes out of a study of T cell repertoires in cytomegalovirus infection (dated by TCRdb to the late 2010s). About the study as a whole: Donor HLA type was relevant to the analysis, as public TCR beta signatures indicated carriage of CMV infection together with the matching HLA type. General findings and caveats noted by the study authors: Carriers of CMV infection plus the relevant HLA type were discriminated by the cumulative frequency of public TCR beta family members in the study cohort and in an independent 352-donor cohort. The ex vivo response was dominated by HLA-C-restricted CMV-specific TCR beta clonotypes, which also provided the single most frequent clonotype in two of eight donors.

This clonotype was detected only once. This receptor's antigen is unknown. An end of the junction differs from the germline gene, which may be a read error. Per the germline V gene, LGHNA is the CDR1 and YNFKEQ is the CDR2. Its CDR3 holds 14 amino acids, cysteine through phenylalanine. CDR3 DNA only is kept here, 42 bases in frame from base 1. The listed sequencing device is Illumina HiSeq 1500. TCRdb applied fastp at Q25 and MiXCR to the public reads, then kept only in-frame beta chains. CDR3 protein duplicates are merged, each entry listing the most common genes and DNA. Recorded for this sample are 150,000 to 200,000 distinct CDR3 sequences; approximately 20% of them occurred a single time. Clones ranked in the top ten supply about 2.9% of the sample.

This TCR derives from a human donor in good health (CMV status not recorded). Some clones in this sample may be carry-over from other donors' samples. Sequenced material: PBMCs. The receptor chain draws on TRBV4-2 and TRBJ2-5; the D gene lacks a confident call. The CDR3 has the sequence CASSPRPGLETLYF. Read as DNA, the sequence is TGTGCCAGCAGCCCCCGACCCGGTTTGGAGACCCTGTATTTC.